Each of the 24 T cell receptor beta chains below was sequenced from the same sample in a study of cytomegalovirus exposure and HLA in healthy donors. With 60 Vbeta and 13 Jbeta primers, the PCR was carried out. Repertoires were generated with immunoSEQ multiplex PCR, while TCRdb's copy carries only in-frame clones and drops some. The sample has 150,000 to 200,000 clones, more than 85% seen once. Sequencing was carried out using PBMCs. All receptors derive from a woman aged 18-29 years in good health and CMV-seronegative.

This clone was picked up a small number of times. The chain joins TRBV28 to TRBJ1-1; D is undetermined. Trimming stripped 5 bases from V and 0 bases from J, with 10 bases between. The CDR3 loop spans 14 amino acids. The germline CDR1 and CDR2 sequences are MDHEN and SYDVKM. Here the CDR3 reads CASSQVKMNTEAFF. In DNA form, the CDR3 reads TGTGCCAGCAGTCAGGTTAAAATGAACACTGAAGCTTTCTTT.

The chain is built from TRBV19 and TRBJ2-1; D is possibly TRBD1 (5 bases). CDR1 and CDR2 from the germline V gene are LNHDA and SQIVND (reference sequence). Deletions cut 4 bases from V and 3 bases from J, with 10 bases between. The CDR3 spans 14 residues. The CDR3 reads CASSKGQNYNEQFF. The DNA of the CDR3 is TGTGCCAGTAGTAAGGGGCAGAACTACAATGAGCAGTTCTTC. The full variable domain, in which reference TRBV19 and TRBJ2-1 provide the parts outside the CDR3, is DGGITQSPKYLFRKEGQNVTLSCEQNLNHDAMYWYRQDPGQGLRLIYYSQIVNDFQKGDIAEGYSVSREKKESFPLTVTSAQKNPTAFYLCASSKGQNYNEQFFGPGTRLTVL.

The CDR3 DNA reads as TGTGCCAGCAGTGACGAATTGGGGACAGGCAATGGCTACACCTTC. Residues: CASSDELGTGNGYTF. The chain is built from TRBV6-4 and TRBJ1-2; 8 nucleotides agree with TRBD1. With 2 bases clipped from V and 6 bases from J, the junction kept 8 bases outside the gene matches. Germline values: CDR1 MRHNA, CDR2 SNTAGT. This CDR3 contains 15 residues.

This chain connects TRBV19 to TRBJ1-5; D remains unclear. Trimming took 10 bases from V and 6 from J, leaving 22 bases between them. The CDR3 is made up of 15 amino acids. The V gene's germline CDR1 is LNHDA and CDR2 SQIVND (reference sequence). Here the CDR3 DNA reads TGTGCCACCTCGGGCCGAAGGGAGGGTGGTCAGCCCCAGCATTTT. It yields the protein CATSGRREGGQPQHF.

This clone has a single count. The chain is built from TRBV6-5 and TRBJ2-1; 7 bases fit TRBD2. This CDR3 is built from 16 residues. The V and J ends lost 0 bases and 7 bases, in that order; junction bases with no gene match: 9. The V gene's germline CDR1 is MNHEY and CDR2 SVGAGI. CDR3 amino acids: CASSYSGAGLGNEQFF. The CDR3 DNA is TGTGCCAGCAGTTACTCAGGAGCGGGGCTGGGTAATGAGCAGTTCTTC.

This chain uses TRBV7-2 with TRBJ2-7, with 10 bases lining up with TRBD1. V trimming: 4 bases; J trimming: 4 bases; junction bases outside the gene matches: 7. The CDR3 has 15 amino acids. Germline loops: CDR1 SGHTA, CDR2 FQGNSA. For the CDR3, the DNA is TGTGCCAGCAGCTCTGGACAGGGGGTTGTTTACGAGCAGTACTTC. As protein: CASSSGQGVVYEQYF.

The V call is TRBV5-1, the J call TRBJ2-7, with D possibly matching TRBD2 (5 bases). Germline-derived CDR1 and CDR2 are SGHRS and YFSETQ. This CDR3 is built from 14 residues. Trimming shortened V by 0 bases and J by 6 bases, and 13 bases separated the two germline ends. The CDR3 DNA is TGCGCCAGCAGCTTGGATCCGGGATTGGGCGAGCAGTACTTC. Translation: CASSLDPGLGEQYF. Full variable domain (remainder filled in from reference TRBV5-1 and TRBJ2-7): KAGVTQTPRYLIKTRGQQVTLSCSPISGHRSVSWYQQTPGQGLQFLFEYFSETQRNKGNFPGRFSGRQFSNSRSEMNVSTLELGDSALYLCASSLDPGLGEQYFGPGTRLTVT.

The V gene is TRBV19, the J gene TRBJ1-5, with TRBD1 as a possible D gene (6 bases). CDR1 and CDR2 (germline): LNHDA, SQIVND (reference sequence). V was clipped by 6 bases and J by 2 bases, with 17 bases between them. This CDR3 comprises 16 residues. CDR3 DNA sequence: TGTGCCAGTAGGACCACAGGGTCGGGCGGCAATCAGCCCCAGCATTTT. Protein: CASRTTGSGGNQPQHF.

The CDR3 here is CASSSLGHLTEAFF. The CDR3 DNA is TGTGCCAGCAGTTCCCTCGGACATTTGACTGAAGCTTTCTTT. V usage is TRBV6-5 and J usage is TRBJ1-1, with a tentative D call TRBD1 (5 bases). Germline CDR1 and CDR2: MNHEY and SVGAGI. V was shortened by 4 bases and J by 5 bases, with 14 bases between the two germline ends. CDR3 length: 14 amino acids.

The rearrangement links TRBV7-9 to TRBJ1-3; D might be TRBD1 (5 bases). The CDR3 covers 16 residues. The germline V gene has CDR1 SEHNR and CDR2 FQNEAQ (reference sequence). The germline V and J ends were trimmed by 1 base and 4 bases, with 14 bases remaining between them. Here the CDR3 reads CASSLGGRTSGNTIYF. The CDR3 nucleotides are TGTGCCAGCAGCTTAGGGGGCAGGACCTCCGGAAACACCATATATTTT.

For this clone: Within the sample, other DNA sequences also encode this same CDR3. This chain joins TRBV6-1 and TRBJ1-5; 9 bases agree with TRBD1. Looked up from germline, CDR1 is MNHNS and CDR2 is SASEGT. V lost 6 bases and J lost 2; bases outside the gene matches: 2. The CDR3 is 14 amino acids. As DNA, the CDR3 is TGTGCCAGCAGCTGGACAGGGGGCAATCAGCCCCAGCATTTT. Amino acid sequence: CASSWTGGNQPQHF.

The chain recombines TRBV5-4 with TRBJ2-1, with TRBD2 matching over 12 bases. CDR3 length: 18 residues. V lost 0 bases and J lost 8; bases outside the gene matches: 12. Germline lookup yields CDR1 SGHNT and CDR2 YYREEE (reference sequence). CDR3 DNA sequence: TGTGCCAGCAGCTTGGCCGTTACTAGCGGGAGGATCCAGGATGAGCAGTTCTTC. Translation: CASSLAVTSGRIQDEQFF.

The genes are TRBV7-9 and TRBJ2-1, with 13 bases matching TRBD2. Looked up from germline, CDR1 is SEHNR and CDR2 is FQNEAQ (reference sequence). The CDR3 sequence is 16 residues long. Trimming took 5 bases from V and 3 from J; bases not matched to a gene: 4. CDR3 bases: TGTGCCAGCAGCCCGACTAGCGGGAGGAACTACAATGAGCAGTTCTTC. This sequence encodes CASSPTSGRNYNEQFF.

The V gene is TRBV7-8, the J gene TRBJ1-3; D unresolved. V shed 8 bases and J shed 3 bases, with 26 bases lying between them. The germline CDR1 and CDR2 sequences are SGHVS and FQNEAQ. The CDR3 contains 18 residues. CDR3 loop: CASPSRDKYGRFGNTIYF. CDR3 nucleotide sequence: TGTGCCAGCCCCTCCCGGGATAAATATGGGCGATTTGGAAACACCATATATTTT.

DNA for the CDR3: TGTGCCAGCAGTTTTACAGGGGGCCTCTACGAGCAGTACTTC. Its translation is CASSFTGGLYEQYF. This chain uses TRBV28 with TRBJ2-7, with 9 bases lining up with TRBD1. Germline lookup yields CDR1 MDHEN and CDR2 SYDVKM. After removal of 3 bases from V and 3 bases from J, the junction contained 3 bases not matched to a gene. There are 14 residues in the CDR3. The whole variable domain, filled in from reference TRBV28 and TRBJ2-7, reads DVKVTQSSRYLVKRTGEKVFLECVQDMDHENMFWYRQDPGLGLRLIYFSYDVKMKEKGDIPEGYSVSREKKERFSLILESASTNQTSMYLCASSFTGGLYEQYFGPGTRLTVT.

The chain carries TRBV5-6 and TRBJ2-7; 7 nucleotides match TRBD2. The germline gives CDR1 SGHDT, CDR2 YYEEEE. With 4 bases clipped from V and 3 bases from J, the junction kept 7 bases outside the gene matches. The CDR3 length is 14 residues. Written as DNA, the CDR3 is TGTGCCAGCAGCCCAGCGGGGCGGTACTACGAGCAGTACTTC. The encoded protein is CASSPAGRYYEQYF.

V usage is TRBV6-1 and J usage is TRBJ2-1, with D maybe TRBD2 (5 bases). Germline CDR1 is MNHNS and CDR2 is SASEGT. The CDR3 is 15 residues long. V lost 8 bases to trimming and J lost 10 bases, with 24 bases between them. CDR3 amino acids: CASRAGGLFPPEQFF. The CDR3 region has the DNA TGTGCCAGCCGTGCAGGAGGCTTGTTCCCTCCAGAGCAGTTCTTC.

The chain employs TRBV9 and TRBJ2-5; 12 bases fit TRBD2. The CDR3 is made up of 15 amino acids. With 4 bases clipped from V and 4 bases from J, the junction kept 5 bases outside the gene matches. Germline V gene lookup returns CDR1 SGDLS and CDR2 YYNGEE. CDR3 sequence (DNA): TGTGCCAGCAGCAACGGACTAGCGGGAAGAGAGACCCAGTACTTC. Its translation is CASSNGLAGRETQYF.

The gene calls are TRBV7-9 and TRBJ1-2; D is perhaps TRBD1 (6 bases). The CDR3 is made up of 17 amino acids. Germline lookup yields CDR1 SEHNR and CDR2 FQNEAQ (reference sequence). Trimming removed 5 bases from V and 0 bases from J, with 19 bases in between. DNA of the CDR3: TGTGCCAGCAGCCGAGGGAGGGGGGCTGAGGCTAACTATGGCTACACCTTC. Amino acids: CASSRGRGAEANYGYTF.

J is TRBJ2-7 and V is TRBV29-1; 11 bases are shared with TRBD2. There are 17 residues in the CDR3. The V gene end was trimmed by 5 bases and the J gene end by 5 bases; junction bases not matched to a gene: 17. Looked up from germline, CDR1 is SQVTM and CDR2 is ANQGSEA. The CDR3 DNA sequence: TGCAGCGTTCAAGGGGCTAGCGGGAGGCCGATAAGTGACGAGCAGTACTTC. Encoded protein: CSVQGASGRPISDEQYF.

The CDR3 region is CASRSRDRGYQPQHF. CDR3 coding DNA: TGTGCCAGCAGGAGTCGGGACAGGGGGTATCAGCCCCAGCATTTT. The chain uses TRBV6-1 and TRBJ1-5, with 11 bases aligning to TRBD1. The V gene end was trimmed by 6 bases and the J gene end by 5 bases; junction bases not matched to a gene: 6. Germline CDR1 reads MNHNS; CDR2 reads SASEGT. CDR3 length: 15 residues.

This chain joins TRBV19 and TRBJ2-2, with 7 bases matching TRBD1. Looked up from germline, CDR1 is LNHDA and CDR2 is SQIVND (reference sequence). There are 16 residues in the CDR3. Germline trimming cut 9 bases from V and 2 bases from J; bases unmatched to any gene: 12. The CDR3 DNA reads TGTGCCAGCGCCCGGGGTCAGGGGGTTAACACCGGGGAGCTGTTTTTT. Its translation is CASARGQGVNTGELFF.

CDR3 region: CAWSVTSGSWNTGELFF. Here the CDR3 DNA reads TGTGCCTGGAGTGTTACTAGCGGGAGCTGGAACACCGGGGAGCTGTTTTTT. The rearrangement uses TRBV30 and TRBJ2-2; 11 bases match TRBD2. CDR3 length: 17 residues. Germline trimming cut 0 bases from V and 1 base from J; bases unmatched to any gene: 4. CDR1 is GTSNPN and CDR2 is SVGIG in the germline V gene (reference sequence).

With regard to this clone: Mismatch with germline at one junction end may stem from a read error. The chain employs TRBV30 and TRBJ1-1; weak D call: TRBD1 (5 bases). This CDR3 comprises 14 residues. Germline V CDR1 and CDR2: GTSNPN, SVGIG (reference sequence). The DNA for the CDR3 is TGTGCCTGGAGTGCAGGTATCAGACAGCGTGAAGCCTTCTTT. This translates into CAWSAGIRQREAFF.